The clone carrying this T cell receptor beta chain appeared once. Its antigen is not known. These data are taken from a study of radiotherapy plus CTLA-4 blockade in lung cancer. Overall study findings and caveats: Reportedly, early blood T cell clone dynamics best predicted response, with interferon-beta. Tumor-derived TCR clones expanded in blood after radiotherapy plus ipilimumab.

The repertoire was sequenced with immunoSEQ multiplex PCR; TCRdb's copy has only in-frame clones and lacks some. The profile covers 45,000 or so clones, with roughly four fifths appearing a single time and around 10% taken by the ten largest. Germline CDR1 MGHRA, CDR2 YSYEKL. CDR3 size: 18 residues. Unmatched junction bases numbered 6, after V lost 1 base and J lost 0 bases. V gene TRBV4-1 combines with J gene TRBJ2-3; 11 bases match TRBD2. Sequencing was performed on peripheral blood, taken from a patient treated with radiotherapy plus ipilimumab. The receptor was isolated from a human donor with non-small cell lung cancer who had stable disease on radiotherapy plus ipilimumab. CDR3 in DNA: TGCGCCAGCAGCCAAGTAACCATAGCGGGGGGGAGCACAGATACGCAGTATTTT. It codes for CASSQVTIAGGSTDTQYF.